Each of the 19 T cell receptor beta chains below was sequenced from the same sample in a study of vaccination effects on CD4 cells after COVID-19. Peptide-pool stimulation followed by sequencing identified expanded antigen-specific CD4+ clonotypes in the ViraFEST assay. Upon completion of about ten days in culture, CD4+ T cells were isolated. All study participants received two doses of BNT162b2 or mRNA-1273 vaccine. The data were produced by immunoSEQ multiplex PCR, yet TCRdb's version contains in-frame clones alone and is incomplete. The table lists almost 70,000 clones, roughly 81% of them singletons, with roughly 1.5% in the top ten. These receptors' targets are unknown. Sequences were derived from CD4+ T cells from PBMCs cultured with HCoV-229E spike peptides, sampled after COVID-19 vaccination. Receptors originate from a human donor who received a COVID-19 vaccine.

V gene TRBV2 combines with J gene TRBJ2-4; D unresolved. V was shortened by 7 bases and J by 2 bases, with 12 bases between the two germline ends. Germline-derived CDR1 and CDR2 are SNHLY and FYNNEI. The CDR3 consists of 14 residues. In nucleotides, the CDR3 is TGTGCCAGCAAACTTGACTCGTCCAAAAACATTCAGTACTTC. Protein: CASKLDSSKNIQYF.

This clone was observed a handful of times. The rearrangement links TRBV5-8 to TRBJ1-6, with no clear D. Trimming shortened V by 0 bases and J by 0 bases, and 10 bases separated the two germline ends. Germline-derived CDR1 and CDR2 are SGHTS and YDEGEE. The CDR3 is made up of 17 amino acids. The CDR3 nucleotides read TGTGCCAGCAGCTTGGGGACCCCGAGCTCCTATAATTCACCCCTCCACTTT. Residues: CASSLGTPSSYNSPLHF.

This clone was observed a handful of times. The V and J genes are TRBV19 and TRBJ2-1; a possible D gene is TRBD1 (6 bases). Trimming cost V 5 bases and J 4 bases, with 12 bases left between them. The CDR3 extends over 14 amino acids. The V gene's germline CDR1 is LNHDA and CDR2 SQIVND (reference sequence). DNA of the CDR3: TGTGCCAGTAGTGTTCCAGGGGTATACAATGAGCAGTTCTTC. Translating gives CASSVPGVYNEQFF.

The V and J genes are TRBV18 and TRBJ1-1; D unclear. This CDR3 contains 13 residues. V was pared by 2 bases and J by 5 bases, with 9 bases between. Germline assignment: CDR1 KGHSH and CDR2 LQKENI. CDR3 residues: CASSPGVRTEAFF. CDR3 nucleotides: TGTGCCAGCTCACCAGGGGTGCGTACTGAAGCTTTCTTT.

This clone is deemed medium-sized. The genes are TRBV18 and TRBJ1-5; D might be TRBD1 (5 bases). CDR1 is KGHSH, CDR2 LQKENI, per germline. Trimming removed 4 bases at V and 3 bases at J, with 10 bases between. This CDR3 contains 14 residues. CDR3 coding DNA: TGTGCCAGCTCACTGGACACATTCAATCAGCCCCAGCATTTT. It translates to CASSLDTFNQPQHF.

Only a few counts were recorded for this clone. The chain has TRBV18 and TRBJ2-4; D might be TRBD1 (5 bases). This CDR3 is built from 21 residues. Trimming stripped 0 bases from V and 0 bases from J, with 24 bases between. Germline CDR1 and CDR2: KGHSH and LQKENI. The chain's CDR3 is CASSPPGPLRSQGIAKNIQYF. The DNA of the CDR3 is TGTGCCAGCTCACCACCAGGGCCCCTTCGATCCCAGGGAATAGCCAAAAACATTCAGTACTTC.

The V call is TRBV30, the J call TRBJ1-2, with 8 bases that match TRBD1. Germline values: CDR1 GTSNPN, CDR2 SVGIG (reference sequence). The CDR3 extends over 16 amino acids. Unmatched junction bases numbered 14, after V lost 2 bases and J lost 6 bases. The CDR3 DNA follows: TGTGCCTGGAGTAACAGGGGGGGCTATCAGATCGATGGCTACACCTTC. It encodes CAWSNRGGYQIDGYTF.

The V call is TRBV2, the J call TRBJ1-2; a weak D match, TRBD1 (6 bases). CDR3 length equals 14 residues. Germline lookup yields CDR1 SNHLY and CDR2 FYNNEI. Trimming left V 5 bases short and J 4 bases short, with 14 bases between. The CDR3 protein is CASSTDSFFYGYTF. CDR3 nucleotide sequence: TGTGCCAGCAGTACGGACAGTTTCTTCTATGGCTACACCTTC.

This clone appeared a few times. This sequence joins TRBV6-5 and TRBJ2-7; either TRBD1 or TRBD2 may fit D (5 bases each). Germline V gives CDR1 MNHEY, CDR2 SVGAGI. V was clipped by 2 bases and J by 6 bases, with 11 bases between them. This CDR3 comprises 13 residues. This CDR3 reads CASSYGGKGEQYV. For the CDR3, the DNA is TGTGCCAGCAGTTACGGGGGAAAGGGCGAGCAGTACGTC.

The rearrangement links TRBV29-1 to TRBJ1-1; 7 bases agree with TRBD1. With 7 bases clipped from V and 0 bases from J, the junction kept 5 bases outside the gene matches. The CDR3 is 13 residues long. CDR1 is SQVTM and CDR2 is ANQGSEA in the germline V gene. The DNA of the CDR3 is TGCAGCGCCCGACAGGGATTGAACACTGAAGCTTTCTTT. It yields the protein CSARQGLNTEAFF.

The J gene is TRBJ1-2, the V gene TRBV5-1; D gene uncertain. The CDR3 has 15 amino acids. Germline values: CDR1 SGHRS, CDR2 YFSETQ. The V and J ends lost 0 bases and 6 bases respectively, with 15 bases between them. The CDR3 nucleotides read TGCGCCAGCAGCTTGGGGTCAGGTCGGCGGGATGGCTACACCTTC. Encoded protein: CASSLGSGRRDGYTF. The entire variable domain, with the rest obtained from reference TRBV5-1 and TRBJ1-2, is as follows: KAGVTQTPRYLIKTRGQQVTLSCSPISGHRSVSWYQQTPGQGLQFLFEYFSETQRNKGNFPGRFSGRQFSNSRSEMNVSTLELGDSALYLCASSLGSGRRDGYTFGSGTRLTVV.

The chain links TRBV19 to TRBJ1-2; the D gene is possibly TRBD1 (6 bases). The CDR3 length is 15 residues. V was pared by 5 bases and J by 4 bases, with 17 bases between. Germline V gives CDR1 LNHDA, CDR2 SQIVND (reference sequence). The DNA for the CDR3 is TGTGCCAGTAGTGACGGACAGCCCCCTATCTATGGCTACACCTTC. Protein product: CASSDGQPPIYGYTF.

This chain connects TRBV10-2 to TRBJ2-7; D is uncertain. Trimming pared 5 bases from V and 0 bases from J, leaving 11 bases between. Germline-derived CDR1 and CDR2 are WSHSY and SAAADI. The CDR3 has 14 residues. CDR3 loop: CASSRGPDSYEQYV. DNA of the CDR3: TGCGCCAGCAGTCGTGGGCCCGACTCCTACGAGCAGTACGTC.

The chain combines TRBV28 with TRBJ1-3; D unresolved. Germline V lookup: CDR1 MDHEN, CDR2 SYDVKM. The CDR3 extends over 16 amino acids. V was shortened by 5 bases and J by 0 bases, with 14 bases between the two germline ends. The DNA of the CDR3 is TGTGCCAGCAGTCACGTTACAGCGAGCTCTGGAAACACCATATATTTT. It is translated as CASSHVTASSGNTIYF.

This clone was seen a handful of times. The chain links TRBV2 to TRBJ2-3, with D hard to call. The length of the CDR3 is 12 residues. V dropped 5 bases and J dropped 2 bases, with 5 bases sitting between them. Germline V CDR1 and CDR2: SNHLY, FYNNEI. CDR3 amino acids: CASSYSTDTQYF. The DNA of the CDR3 is TGTGCCAGCAGTTACTCCACAGATACGCAGTATTTT.

A few counts support this clone. The rearrangement links TRBV9 to TRBJ1-5, with unresolved D. The CDR3 sequence is 15 residues long. CDR1 SGDLS and CDR2 YYNGEE come from the germline V gene. V shed 3 bases and J shed 3 bases, with 13 bases lying between them. CDR3 in amino acids: CASSGRTDFNQPQHF. The DNA of the CDR3 is TGTGCCAGCAGCGGCCGGACTGACTTCAATCAGCCCCAGCATTTT.

The V gene is TRBV25-1, the J gene TRBJ1-1; 7 nucleotides line up with TRBD1. The CDR3 runs to 15 residues. CDR1 is MGHDK and CDR2 is SYGVNS in the germline V gene. The trim removed 4 bases at V and 0 bases at J, leaving 5 bases unmatched. CDR3 loop: CASSVRDSLNTEAFF. CDR3 sequence (DNA): TGTGCCAGCAGTGTCCGGGACAGCTTGAACACTGAAGCTTTCTTT.

The chain has TRBV9 and TRBJ1-3; the match to TRBD1 covers 7 bases. The CDR3 length is 17 residues. The germline V gene has CDR1 SGDLS and CDR2 YYNGEE. V dropped 4 bases and J dropped 1; count of bases not matched to a gene: 11. The CDR3 protein is CASSSKGTAVSGNTIYF. CDR3 bases: TGTGCCAGCAGCAGTAAAGGGACAGCAGTGTCTGGAAACACCATATATTTT.

The chain uses TRBV7-9 and TRBJ1-2; D not resolved. The germline CDR1 and CDR2 sequences are SEHNR and FQNEAQ (reference sequence). This CDR3 contains 11 residues. V was clipped by 3 bases and J by 7 bases, with 6 bases between them. CDR3 in DNA: TGTGCCAGCAGCTTGAAGGGTGGCTACACCTTC. Translation: CASSLKGGYTF.